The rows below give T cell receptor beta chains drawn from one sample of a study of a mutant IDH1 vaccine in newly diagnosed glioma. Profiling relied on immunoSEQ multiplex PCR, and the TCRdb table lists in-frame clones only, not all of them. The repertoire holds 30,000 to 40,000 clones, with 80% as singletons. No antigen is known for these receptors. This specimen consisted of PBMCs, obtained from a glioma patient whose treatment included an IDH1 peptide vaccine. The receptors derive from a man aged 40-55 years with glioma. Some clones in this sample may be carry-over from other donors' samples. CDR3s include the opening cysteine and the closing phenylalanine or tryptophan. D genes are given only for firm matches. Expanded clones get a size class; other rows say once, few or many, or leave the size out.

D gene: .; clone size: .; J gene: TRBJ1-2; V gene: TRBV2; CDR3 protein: CASTQLRAGDGYTF; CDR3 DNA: TGTGCCAGCACTCAACTTCGGGCAGGGGATGGCTACACCTTC
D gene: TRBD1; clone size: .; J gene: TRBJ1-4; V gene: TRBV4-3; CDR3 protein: CASSRMWGQGRFEKLFF; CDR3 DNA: TGCGCCAGCAGCCGGATGTGGGGACAGGGCCGTTTTGAAAAACTGTTTTTT
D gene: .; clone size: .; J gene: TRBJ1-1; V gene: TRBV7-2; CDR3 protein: CASRKGRATEAFF; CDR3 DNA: TGTGCCAGCAGAAAAGGGAGGGCAACTGAAGCTTTCTTT
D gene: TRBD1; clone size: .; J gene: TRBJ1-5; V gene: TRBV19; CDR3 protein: CASSIQGAGQPQHF; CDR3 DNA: TGTGCCAGTAGTATTCAGGGGGCGGGCCAGCCCCAGCATTTT
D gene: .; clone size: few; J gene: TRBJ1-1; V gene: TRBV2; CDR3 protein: CASSVEGFNRAFF; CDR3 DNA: TGTGCCAGCAGTGTTGAGGGCTTTAACCGGGCTTTCTTT
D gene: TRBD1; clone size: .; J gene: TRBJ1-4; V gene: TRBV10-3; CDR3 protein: CAISGTATNEKLFF; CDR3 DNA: TGTGCCATCAGCGGGACAGCAACTAATGAAAAACTGTTTTTT
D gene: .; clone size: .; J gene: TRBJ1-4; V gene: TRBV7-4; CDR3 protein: CAGTHRATNEKLFF; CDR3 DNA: TGTGCCGGGACCCACCGTGCAACTAATGAAAAACTGTTTTTT
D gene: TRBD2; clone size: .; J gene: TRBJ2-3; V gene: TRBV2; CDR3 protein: CASSGGGIRAADTQYF; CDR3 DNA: TGTGCCAGCAGTGGGGGGGGGATACGAGCGGCAGATACGCAGTATTTT
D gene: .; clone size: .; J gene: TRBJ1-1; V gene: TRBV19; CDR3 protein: CASSLRVNTEAFF; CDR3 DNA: TGTGCCAGTAGTCTCAGGGTGAACACTGAAGCTTTCTTT
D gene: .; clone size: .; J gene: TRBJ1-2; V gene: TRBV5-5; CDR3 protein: CASSLAGGRGFYGYTF; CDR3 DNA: TGTGCCAGCAGCTTGGCCGGCGGGAGAGGGTTCTATGGCTACACCTTC
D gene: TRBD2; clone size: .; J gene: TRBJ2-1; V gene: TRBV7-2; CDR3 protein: CASSLELAGTYNEQFF; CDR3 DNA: TGTGCCAGCAGCTTAGAACTAGCGGGGACCTACAATGAGCAGTTCTTC
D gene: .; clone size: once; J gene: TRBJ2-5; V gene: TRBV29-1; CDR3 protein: CSVRGRMQETQYF; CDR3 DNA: TGCAGCGTGAGGGGAAGGATGCAAGAGACCCAGTACTTC
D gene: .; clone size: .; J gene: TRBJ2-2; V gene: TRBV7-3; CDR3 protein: CASRNPATEVAGELFF; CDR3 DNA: TGTGCCAGCAGAAACCCGGCGACAGAAGTCGCCGGGGAGCTGTTTTTT
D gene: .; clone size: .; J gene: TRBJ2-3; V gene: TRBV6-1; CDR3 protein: CASGGDSGDTQYF; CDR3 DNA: TGTGCCAGCGGAGGAGACTCCGGAGATACGCAGTATTTT
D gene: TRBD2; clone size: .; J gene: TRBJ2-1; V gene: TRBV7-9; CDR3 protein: CASSTPGLAGGAEQFF; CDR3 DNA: TGTGCCAGCAGCACGCCGGGACTAGCGGGGGGTGCTGAGCAGTTCTTC
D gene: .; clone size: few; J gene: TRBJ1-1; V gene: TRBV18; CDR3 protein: CASSPQGRQDTEAFF; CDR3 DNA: TGTGCCAGCTCACCACAGGGGCGACAGGATACTGAAGCTTTCTTT
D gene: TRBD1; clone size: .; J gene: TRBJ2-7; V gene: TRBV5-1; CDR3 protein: CASSRTGIVSYEQYF; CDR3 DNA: TGCGCCAGCAGCCGGACAGGGATAGTATCCTACGAGCAGTACTTC
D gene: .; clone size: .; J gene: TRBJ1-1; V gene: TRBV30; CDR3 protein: CAWSGHSRGLNTEAFF; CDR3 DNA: TGTGCCTGGAGTGGACACAGCCGGGGGCTGAACACTGAAGCTTTCTTT
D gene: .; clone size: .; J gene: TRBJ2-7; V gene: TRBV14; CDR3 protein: CASSSGTPYEQYF; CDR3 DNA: TGTGCCAGCAGCTCTGGGACCCCCTACGAGCAGTACTTC
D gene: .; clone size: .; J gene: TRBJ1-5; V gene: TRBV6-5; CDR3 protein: CASSYRLDQPQHF; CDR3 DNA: TGTGCCAGCAGTTACCGCCTGGATCAGCCCCAGCATTTT
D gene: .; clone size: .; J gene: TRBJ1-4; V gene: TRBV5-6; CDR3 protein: CASSWGSRDEKLFF; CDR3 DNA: TGTGCCAGCAGCTGGGGGAGTAGGGATGAAAAACTGTTTTTT
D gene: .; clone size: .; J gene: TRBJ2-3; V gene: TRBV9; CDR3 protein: CASSVGLSTDTQYF; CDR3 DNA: TGTGCCAGCAGCGTAGGTTTAAGCACAGATACGCAGTATTTT
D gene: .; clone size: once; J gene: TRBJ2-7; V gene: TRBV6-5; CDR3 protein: CASSPPGPYEQYF; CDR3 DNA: TGTGCCAGCAGTCCTCCGGGACCCTACGAGCAGTACTTC
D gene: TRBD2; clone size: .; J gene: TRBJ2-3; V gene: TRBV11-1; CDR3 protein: CASSQRGSGVDTQYF; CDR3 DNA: TGTGCCAGCAGCCAGCGGGGTAGCGGGGTGGATACGCAGTATTTT
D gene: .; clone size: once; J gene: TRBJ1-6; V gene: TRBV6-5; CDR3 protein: CASSDRNSPLHF; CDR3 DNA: TGTGCCAGCAGCGACAGGAATTCACCCCTCCACTTT
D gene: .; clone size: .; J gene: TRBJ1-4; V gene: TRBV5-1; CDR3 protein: CASSLLGQEGEKLFF; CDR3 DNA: TGCGCCAGCAGCTTGCTCGGACAAGAAGGGGAAAAACTGTTTTTT
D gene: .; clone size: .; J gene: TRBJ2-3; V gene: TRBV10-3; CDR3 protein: CAISGGDTDTQYF; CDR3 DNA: TGTGCCATCTCAGGGGGGGACACAGATACGCAGTATTTT
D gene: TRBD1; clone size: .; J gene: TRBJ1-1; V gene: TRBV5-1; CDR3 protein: CASSLAQTGGGTEAFF; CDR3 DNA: TGCGCCAGCAGCTTGGCCCAGACAGGGGGTGGCACTGAAGCTTTCTTT
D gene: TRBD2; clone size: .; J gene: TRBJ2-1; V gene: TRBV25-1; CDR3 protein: CASSPLNMGGGVNEQFF; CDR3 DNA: TGTGCCAGCAGTCCTCTTAATATGGGGGGAGGGGTGAATGAGCAGTTCTTC
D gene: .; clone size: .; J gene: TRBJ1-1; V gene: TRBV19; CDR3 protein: CASSSTGDTEAFF; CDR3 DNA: TGTGCCAGTAGTTCGACCGGGGACACTGAAGCTTTCTTT
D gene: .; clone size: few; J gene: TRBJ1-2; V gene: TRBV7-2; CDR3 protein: CASSLERNYGYTF; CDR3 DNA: TGTGCCAGCAGCTTAGAGCGCAACTATGGCTACACCTTC
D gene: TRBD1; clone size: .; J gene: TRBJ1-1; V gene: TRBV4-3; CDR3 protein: CASSQDRGREAFF; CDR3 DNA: TGCGCCAGCAGCCAAGACAGGGGGCGGGAAGCTTTCTTT
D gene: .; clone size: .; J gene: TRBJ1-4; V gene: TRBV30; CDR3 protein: CAWSVGRLATNEKLFF; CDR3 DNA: TGTGCCTGGAGTGTAGGGCGACTAGCAACTAATGAAAAACTGTTTTTT
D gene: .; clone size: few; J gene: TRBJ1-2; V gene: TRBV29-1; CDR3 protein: CSATRGGGYTF; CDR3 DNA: TGCAGCGCTACAAGGGGCGGGGGCTACACCTTC
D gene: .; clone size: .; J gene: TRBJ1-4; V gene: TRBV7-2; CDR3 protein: CASSLGQGFGNEKLFF; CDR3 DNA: TGTGCCAGCAGCTTAGGTCAGGGCTTCGGGAATGAAAAACTGTTTTTT
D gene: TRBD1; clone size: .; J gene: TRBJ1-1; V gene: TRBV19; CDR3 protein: CASSDRQGMMGEAFF; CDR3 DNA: TGTGCCAGTAGTGACCGACAGGGAATGATGGGTGAAGCTTTCTTT
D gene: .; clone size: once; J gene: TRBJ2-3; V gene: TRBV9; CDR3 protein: CASSVEPASVDTQYF; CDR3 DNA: TGTGCCAGCAGCGTAGAGCCGGCCTCCGTGGATACGCAGTATTTT
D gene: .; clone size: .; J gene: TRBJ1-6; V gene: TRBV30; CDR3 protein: CAWSGQANSPLHF; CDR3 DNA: TGTGCCTGGAGTGGACAGGCTAATTCACCCCTCCACTTT
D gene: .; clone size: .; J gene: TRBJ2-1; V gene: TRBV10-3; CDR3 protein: CAISESNEQFF; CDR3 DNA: TGTGCCATCAGTGAGTCGAATGAGCAGTTCTTC
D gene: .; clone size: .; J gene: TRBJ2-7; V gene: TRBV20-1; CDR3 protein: CSAAWDNEQYF; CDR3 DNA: TGCAGTGCTGCATGGGATAACGAGCAGTACTTC
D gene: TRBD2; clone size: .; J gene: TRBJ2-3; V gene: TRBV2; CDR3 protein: CASSETSGDDTQYF; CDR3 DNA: TGTGCCAGCAGTGAGACTAGCGGGGACGATACGCAGTATTTT
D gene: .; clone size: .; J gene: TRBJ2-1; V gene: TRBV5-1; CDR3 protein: CASAWVLAEDNEQFF; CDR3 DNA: TGCGCCAGCGCGTGGGTGCTAGCCGAGGACAATGAGCAGTTCTTC
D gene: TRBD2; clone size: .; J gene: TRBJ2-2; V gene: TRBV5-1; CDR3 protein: CASSLGTGTSGGPRNTGELFF; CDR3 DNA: TGCGCCAGCAGCTTGGGGACCGGGACTAGCGGGGGCCCTCGTAACACCGGGGAGCTGTTTTTT
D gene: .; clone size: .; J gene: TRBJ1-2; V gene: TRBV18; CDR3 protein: CASSPGGRGYGYTF; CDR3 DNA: TGTGCCAGCTCACCAGGGGGCCGAGGCTATGGCTACACCTTC
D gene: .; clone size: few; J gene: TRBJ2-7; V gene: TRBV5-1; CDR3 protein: CASSGPDYEQYF; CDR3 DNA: TGCGCCAGCAGTGGACCCGACTACGAGCAGTACTTC
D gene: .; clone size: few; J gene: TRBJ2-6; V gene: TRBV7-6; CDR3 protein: CASSFDTPTFSGANVLTF; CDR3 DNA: TGTGCCAGCAGCTTCGACACTCCTACCTTCTCTGGGGCCAACGTCCTGACTTTC